The rows below give T cell receptor beta chains drawn from one sample of a study of blood T cell repertoires in COVID-19. Assay: immunoSEQ multiplex PCR; the TCRdb copy retains only in-frame clones and omits some. The sample lists 250,000 to 400,000 clones; approximately 87% were seen once. Sequencing was carried out using peripheral blood. The receptor set was obtained from a woman in her twenties or thirties with COVID-19, enrolled during active disease. The CDR3 runs from the conserved cysteine through the conserved F or W. D genes are given only for firm matches. The listing skips clone size in some rows; elsewhere it reads once, few, many or a size class.

length,J,size,D,V,DNA,CDR3
14,TRBJ1-1,few,NA,TRBV19,TGTGCCAGTAGTATAGGGAGAGGGTTCACTGAAGCTTTCTTT,CASSIGRGFTEAFF
14,TRBJ2-5,NA,NA,TRBV19,TGTGCCAGTAGTCGCAGGGGAGTTTCAGAGACCCAGTACTTC,CASSRRGVSETQYF
12,TRBJ1-1,NA,TRBD1,TRBV12-3/TRBV12-4,TGTGCCAGCCTAGACAGGGGCACTGAAGCTTTCTTT,CASLDRGTEAFF
14,TRBJ2-3,NA,TRBD2,TRBV6-4,TGTGCCAGCAGTGACTCGCGGGAGCCAGATACGCAGTATTTT,CASSDSREPDTQYF
15,TRBJ2-7,NA,TRBD2,TRBV11-2,TGTGCCAGCAGCTTACTAGCGGGAGGATCCTACGAGCAGTACTTC,CASSLLAGGSYEQYF
15,TRBJ2-7,NA,TRBD2,TRBV5-1,TGCGCCAGCAGCTCGCTAGCGGGAGGTACCTACGAGCAGTACTTC,CASSSLAGGTYEQYF
14,TRBJ1-5,NA,TRBD1,TRBV3-1/TRBV3-2,TGTGCCAGCAGCCAAGGACAGGGCGGTCAGCCCCAGCATTTT,CASSQGQGGQPQHF
13,TRBJ1-1,NA,TRBD1,TRBV27,TGTGCCAGCAGCTTCCAGGGGGCGACTGAAGCTTTCTTT,CASSFQGATEAFF
18,TRBJ2-2,NA,TRBD2,TRBV27,TGTGCCAGCAGCCCTAGGACTAGCGGGAGCGCGGCCCCCGGGGAGCTGTTTTTT,CASSPRTSGSAAPGELFF
14,TRBJ2-2,NA,NA,TRBV3-1/TRBV3-2,TGTGCCAGCAGCCAAGGCGCGTACACCGGGGAGCTGTTTTTT,CASSQGAYTGELFF
14,TRBJ1-1,NA,TRBD1,TRBV19,TGTGCCAGTAGTGGTGGACAGGGGAACACTGAAGCTTTCTTT,CASSGGQGNTEAFF
18,TRBJ1-6,NA,TRBD1,TRBV19,TGTGCCAGTAACCGTGGGACAGGGGGACGATCCTATAATTCACCCCTCCACTTT,CASNRGTGGRSYNSPLHF
16,TRBJ2-5,many,NA,TRBV9,TGTGCCAGCAGCGCCCTGGGTCGGGCGGGCCAAGAGACCCAGTACTTC,CASSALGRAGQETQYF
12,TRBJ1-1,once,NA,TRBV12-3/TRBV12-4,TGTGCCAGCAGTCCCCCGGGGACTGAAGCTTTCTTT,CASSPPGTEAFF
16,TRBJ1-3,NA,NA,TRBV6-2/TRBV6-3,TGTGCCAGCAGTTACGCCGACACGTTCTCTGGAAACACCATATATTTT,CASSYADTFSGNTIYF
14,TRBJ1-2,NA,NA,TRBV9,TGTGCCAGCAGTCGGGGGGTCGGGAACTATGGCTACACCTTC,CASSRGVGNYGYTF
15,TRBJ2-5,NA,TRBD2,TRBV6-1,TGTGCCAGCAGCCTACTAGCGGGAGGATGGGAGACCCAGTACTTC,CASSLLAGGWETQYF
15,TRBJ2-2,NA,TRBD1,TRBV29-1,TGCAGCGTGAAGACCGGGACAGACTACACCGGGGAGCTGTTTTTT,CSVKTGTDYTGELFF
14,TRBJ1-6,once,TRBD1,TRBV19,TGTGCCACCGCTACGGGACAGCGAAATTCACCCCTCCACTTT,CATATGQRNSPLHF
15,TRBJ2-1,NA,NA,TRBV27,TGTGCCAGCAGTCGCATAGAGGGATCGGTTACTGAGCAGTTCTTC,CASSRIEGSVTEQFF
13,TRBJ2-1,NA,TRBD2,TRBV7-8,TGTGCCAGCAGAAACGCGGGAGGGAATGAGCAGTTCTTC,CASRNAGGNEQFF
15,TRBJ1-4,once,NA,TRBV5-8,TGTGCCAGCAGCTTGGGGACAACCCGGGATGAAAAACTGTTTTTT,CASSLGTTRDEKLFF
13,TRBJ1-5,NA,NA,TRBV4-1,TGCGCCAGCAGCCTGACCCGGGGTCAGCCCCAGCATTTT,CASSLTRGQPQHF
12,TRBJ1-2,few,NA,TRBV3-1/TRBV3-2,TGTGCCAGCAGCCAAGATGGGAGGGGCTACACCTTC,CASSQDGRGYTF
16,TRBJ2-7,NA,TRBD2,TRBV6-1,TGTGCCAGCAGTGCCCTAGGGAGCGGGAGTCTCTACGAGCAGTACTTC,CASSALGSGSLYEQYF